These T cell receptor beta chains were read from a single sample in a study of human T cells and chemical hapten exposure. One entry per CDR3 protein, called by TCRdb with MiXCR from the RACE reads. The sample includes nearly 55,000 distinct CDR3 sequences, 9.5% to 10% seen only once; the top ten take around 1.6%. The specimen comprised whole blood, sampled in connection with sensitization to the hapten diphenylcyclopropenone (DPC). The receptors were gathered from a woman aged 45-65 years with alopecia areata. Some clones in this sample may be carry-over from other donors' samples. CDR3s include the opening cysteine and the closing phenylalanine or tryptophan. Fields, in order: clone size, V gene, D gene, J gene, CDR3 DNA, CDR3 protein. The D gene is left open where the match is weak. Size tells how often a clone was seen (once, few, many) or the class of an expanded clone, and some rows leave it out.

size: few
V: TRBV10-3
D: -
J: TRBJ2-2
DNA: TGTGCCATCAGTCAGAACACCGGGGAGCTGTTTTTT
CDR3: CAISQNTGELFF

size: few
V: TRBV24-1
D: -
J: TRBJ2-5
DNA: TGTGCCACCAGTGATGTGGGCAGCCCTCGGACCCAGTACTTC
CDR3: CATSDVGSPRTQYF

size: many
V: TRBV6-5
D: TRBD2
J: TRBJ2-3
DNA: TGTGCCAGCAGTTACCGAGCGCGGGGGGGTACGCAGTATTTT
CDR3: CASSYRARGGTQYF

size: -
V: TRBV28
D: -
J: TRBJ2-1
DNA: TGTGCCAGCAGTTTCGGGTCTAGCCCTTATAGGGGCAATGAGCAGTTCTTC
CDR3: CASSFGSSPYRGNEQFF

size: many
V: TRBV6-1
D: -
J: TRBJ2-3
DNA: TGTGCCAGCAGGGACTCCCGGACGACGTGGTTAACAGATACGCAGTATTTT
CDR3: CASRDSRTTWLTDTQYF

size: many
V: TRBV11-2
D: -
J: TRBJ1-6
DNA: TGTGCCAGCAGCCATACCGGGACAAAGGATTCACCCCTCCACTTT
CDR3: CASSHTGTKDSPLHF

size: few
V: TRBV7-2
D: -
J: TRBJ2-1
DNA: TGTGCCAGCAGCTTAGCTCAGGCCTCCTACAATGAGCAGTTCTTC
CDR3: CASSLAQASYNEQFF

size: -
V: TRBV5-5
D: -
J: TRBJ2-3
DNA: TGTGCCAGCAGCTTGGGTGGATATACAGATACGCAGTATTTT
CDR3: CASSLGGYTDTQYF

size: many
V: TRBV11-2
D: -
J: TRBJ1-1
DNA: TGTGCCAGCAGCTTCGACACTGAAGCTTTCTTT
CDR3: CASSFDTEAFF

size: many
V: TRBV20-1
D: -
J: TRBJ1-1
DNA: TGCAGTGCTAGAGGTTACTCGGGGTTTGCTTTCTTT
CDR3: CSARGYSGFAFF

size: many
V: TRBV12-3/TRBV12-4
D: TRBD1
J: TRBJ1-1
DNA: TGTGCCAGCAGGGGACAGGGGAACACTGAAGCTTTCTTT
CDR3: CASRGQGNTEAFF

size: few
V: TRBV27
D: -
J: TRBJ2-4
DNA: TGTGCCAGCAGACCCAACACCCTAGCCAAAAACATTCAGTACTTC
CDR3: CASRPNTLAKNIQYF

size: many
V: TRBV28
D: -
J: TRBJ1-1
DNA: TGTGCCAGCAGTTACTTGGCTGAAGCTTTCTTT
CDR3: CASSYLAEAFF

size: many
V: TRBV6-5
D: TRBD2
J: TRBJ2-1
DNA: TGTGCCAGCAGATCACTAGCGGGAGATCGGAATGAGCAGTTCTTC
CDR3: CASRSLAGDRNEQFF

size: -
V: TRBV5-1
D: -
J: TRBJ2-5
DNA: TGCGCCAGCAGACCCGCTTCCGGGACCGGGGAAGAGACCCAGTACTTC
CDR3: CASRPASGTGEETQYF

size: few
V: TRBV11-2
D: -
J: TRBJ1-4
DNA: TGTGCCAGCAGCTTCAGGGAGCGAGAAAAACTGTTTTTT
CDR3: CASSFREREKLFF

size: -
V: TRBV12-3/TRBV12-4
D: TRBD2
J: TRBJ2-3
DNA: TGTGCCAGCGGTTTTTCCGCGCGGGGGGATCCGCAGTATTTT
CDR3: CASGFSARGDPQYF

size: many
V: TRBV29-1
D: -
J: TRBJ1-1
DNA: TGCAGCGTTGTACGGACGAACACTGAAGCTTTCTTT
CDR3: CSVVRTNTEAFF

size: few
V: TRBV4-1
D: -
J: TRBJ1-5
DNA: TGCGCCAGCAGCCAAGACCCCTTTGCCGGTCAGCCCCAGCATTTT
CDR3: CASSQDPFAGQPQHF

size: -
V: TRBV20-1
D: TRBD1
J: TRBJ1-1
DNA: TGCAGTGCTAGGGGACAGGGGGCCACTGAAGCTTTCTTT
CDR3: CSARGQGATEAFF

size: few
V: TRBV6-5
D: TRBD2
J: TRBJ2-7
DNA: TGTGCCAGCAGTTACCGCGGGACTAGCGGCCTGTACGAGCAGTACTTC
CDR3: CASSYRGTSGLYEQYF

size: -
V: TRBV11-2
D: TRBD1
J: TRBJ1-5
DNA: TGTGCCAGCAGCAACCCTTTAGACAGGGAGGGACAGCCCCAGCATTTT
CDR3: CASSNPLDREGQPQHF

size: many
V: TRBV29-1
D: -
J: TRBJ1-2
DNA: TGCAGCGTTCAATACAGGGAGACTTTTTATGGCTACACCTTC
CDR3: CSVQYRETFYGYTF

size: many
V: TRBV11-2
D: -
J: TRBJ1-1
DNA: TGTGCCAGCAGCTTAGCCATCGGGGAAGCTTTCTTT
CDR3: CASSLAIGEAFF

size: few
V: TRBV27
D: -
J: TRBJ2-2
DNA: TGTGCCAGCAGTTTAAATTTGGGGGCAGCACTCAACACCGGGGAGCTGTTTTTT
CDR3: CASSLNLGAALNTGELFF

size: many
V: TRBV28
D: TRBD1
J: TRBJ1-1
DNA: TGTGCCAGCAGTTCAGGGGGTAAGGAAGCTTTCTTT
CDR3: CASSSGGKEAFF

size: -
V: TRBV6-5
D: -
J: TRBJ2-7
DNA: TGTGCCAGCAGTTACTCACAGGCACTAGGGGCCTACGAGCAGTACTTC
CDR3: CASSYSQALGAYEQYF

size: -
V: TRBV2
D: -
J: TRBJ2-1
DNA: TGTGCCAGCAGTCGGGACATAGCCCGTCGGTTCTTC
CDR3: CASSRDIARRFF

size: -
V: TRBV4-2
D: -
J: TRBJ2-7
DNA: TGTGCCAGCAGCCAGGGAACAGGACTCACTTACGAGCAGTACTTC
CDR3: CASSQGTGLTYEQYF

size: few
V: TRBV11-2
D: TRBD2
J: TRBJ2-5
DNA: TGTGCCAGCAGCCCCCAGGGACTAGCTAGGAAGACCCAGTACTTC
CDR3: CASSPQGLARKTQYF

size: many
V: TRBV7-2
D: TRBD1
J: TRBJ2-1
DNA: TGTGCCAGCAGCCCGGGACAGGCCGCCTACAATGAGCAGTTCTTC
CDR3: CASSPGQAAYNEQFF

size: few
V: TRBV28
D: -
J: TRBJ2-4
DNA: TGTGCCAGCAGTTTAGAGGTCAGGGGAGCCAAAAACATTCAGTACTTC
CDR3: CASSLEVRGAKNIQYF

size: -
V: TRBV6-5
D: -
J: TRBJ2-2
DNA: TGTGCCAGCAGGGGACCCGGGGAGCTGTTTTTT
CDR3: CASRGPGELFF

size: few
V: TRBV28
D: -
J: TRBJ2-1
DNA: TGTGCCAGCGGCGGCGTCCCCTCTCGGCCCTACAATGAGCAGTTCTTC
CDR3: CASGGVPSRPYNEQFF

size: many
V: TRBV7-9
D: -
J: TRBJ1-2
DNA: TGTGCCAGCAGCTTTGGGGACAACAACTATGGCTACACCTTC
CDR3: CASSFGDNNYGYTF

size: -
V: TRBV29-1
D: -
J: TRBJ2-3
DNA: TGCAGCTGGCTTTGGACAGATACGCAGTATTTT
CDR3: CSWLWTDTQYF

size: many
V: TRBV7-9
D: TRBD1
J: TRBJ1-4
DNA: TGTGCCAGCAGCGAAGGACAGGGGACTATAGCTGAAAAACTGTTTTTT
CDR3: CASSEGQGTIAEKLFF

size: few
V: TRBV6-1
D: -
J: TRBJ2-1
DNA: TGTGCCAGCAGTGAATTTCCGCCGGGGGAACCCTACAATGAGCAGTTCTTC
CDR3: CASSEFPPGEPYNEQFF

size: few
V: TRBV11-2
D: -
J: TRBJ1-5
DNA: TGTGCCAGCAGCCCCACCTTCAATCAGCCCCAGCATTTT
CDR3: CASSPTFNQPQHF

size: -
V: TRBV5-1
D: -
J: TRBJ2-5
DNA: TGCGCCACCAACAGGGAAGGGGAGACCCAGTACTTC
CDR3: CATNREGETQYF